The 5 T cell receptor beta chains below were found in one sample sequenced in a study of T cells after posttransplantation cyclophosphamide. This table comes from immunoSEQ multiplex PCR, and its TCRdb copy is limited to in-frame clones, with some not included. The profile covers tens of thousands of clones, with roughly 70% appearing a single time and 0.65% taken by the ten largest. Sequencing input: memory CD4+ T cells sorted from PBMCs. The receptors come from a woman aged 60-70 years in good health, CMV-negative, and a related stem cell transplant donor.

The table lists this clone with a count of one. This chain joins TRBV28 and TRBJ1-5; possible D gene TRBD1, 5 bases. The CDR3 is 15 residues long. V was shortened by 5 bases and J by 5 bases, with 16 bases between the two germline ends. Per the germline V gene, CDR1 is MDHEN and CDR2 is SYDVKM. For the CDR3, the DNA is TGTGCCAGCAGTCGCAGGGTGACTTTTGATCAGCCCCAGCATTTT. It specifies CASSRRVTFDQPQHF. Full variable domain (rest looked up from reference TRBV28 and TRBJ1-5): DVKVTQSSRYLVKRTGEKVFLECVQDMDHENMFWYRQDPGLGLRLIYFSYDVKMKEKGDIPEGYSVSREKKERFSLILESASTNQTSMYLCASSRRVTFDQPQHFGDGTRLSIL.

On this clone itself: This sample also contains other DNA sequences that code for the same CDR3. The chain recombines TRBV11-3 with TRBJ1-2; 10 nucleotides agree with TRBD1. Losses at the gene ends were 5 bases for V and 7 bases for J; bases not matched to a gene: 7. CDR3 size: 14 residues. Germline lookup yields CDR1 SGHNT and CDR2 YENEEA. This CDR3 reads CASSPRQGALGYTF. The DNA for the CDR3 is TGTGCCAGCAGCCCCCGACAGGGGGCGCTTGGCTACACCTTC.

This chain joins TRBV27 and TRBJ1-2, with D possibly matching TRBD1 (6 bases). From germline, CDR1 is MNHEY and CDR2 SMNVEV (reference sequence). The CDR3 sequence is 15 residues long. The ends were cut back, 6 bases at V and 4 bases at J, with 18 bases in the middle. Here the CDR3 DNA reads TGTGCCAGCAGCCCCGGACACCTGGGGGCCTATGGCTACACCTTC. This gives the protein CASSPGHLGAYGYTF.

This chain uses TRBV27 with TRBJ2-7; D is unclear. CDR1 and CDR2 (germline): MNHEY, SMNVEV (reference sequence). The CDR3 extends over 13 amino acids. Trimming removed 6 bases from V and 2 bases from J, with 11 bases in between. DNA for the CDR3: TGTGCCAGCAGCCGTAGCCAAGCCTACGAGCAGTACTTC. Translated, it gives CASSRSQAYEQYF.

A few counts support this clone. The V gene is TRBV5-1, the J gene TRBJ1-4, with D maybe TRBD1 (6 bases). Germline loops: CDR1 SGHRS, CDR2 YFSETQ. The length of the CDR3 is 16 residues. The germline V and J ends were trimmed by 0 bases and 2 bases, with 11 bases remaining between them. The CDR3 DNA reads as TGCGCCAGCAGCTTGGACAGGGTGGCGACTAATGAAAAACTGTTTTTT. Residues: CASSLDRVATNEKLFF.